Included here is one T cell receptor (beta chain) sequence, with context. Its matching antigen is unknown. The V and J ends lost 5 bases and 5 bases, in that order; junction bases with no gene match: 7. The CDR3 loop spans 15 amino acids. Germline CDR1 is LNHDA and CDR2 is SQIVND (reference sequence). The record originates from a study of T cell responses to AZD1222 COVID-19 vaccine. Profiled with immunoSEQ multiplex PCR; TCRdb holds only in-frame clones, not every one. Here the sample spans more than 95,000 clones, roughly 87% being singletons. Study observations and caveats: Compared with day 0, the breadth and depth of the Spike-specific TCR repertoire rose significantly after two doses of AZD1222.

The source material was peripheral blood, sampled on day 0 of AZD1222 vaccination. The receptor was isolated from an adult in good health. The chain couples TRBV19 to TRBJ1-4, with 8 bases identical to TRBD1. The CDR3 here is CASSPGTGRNEKLFF. In DNA form, the CDR3 reads TGTGCCAGTAGTCCCGGGACAGGAAGGAATGAAAAACTGTTTTTT. Together with reference TRBV19 and TRBJ1-4, the CDR3 gives the full variable domain: DGGITQSPKYLFRKEGQNVTLSCEQNLNHDAMYWYRQDPGQGLRLIYYSQIVNDFQKGDIAEGYSVSREKKESFPLTVTSAQKNPTAFYLCASSPGTGRNEKLFFGSGTQLSVL.